This T cell receptor (beta chain) was captured by sequencing in a study of blood T cell repertoires in COVID-19. For the study at large: Nucleic acid was either cDNA or gDNA, and it came from T cells, B-cell-depleted T cells, or PBMCs.

Original methodology: Reference gene primer amplification yielded estimated nucleated cell counts. Produced via immunoSEQ multiplex PCR; TCRdb's table is partial and in-frame only. Clonal size and the V and J genes are those of that table, whereas D and trimming came from the DNA. The sample lists over 120,000 clones, roughly three quarters occurring once. The sequence was collected from a woman aged 45-59 years who had recovered from COVID-19. Sequenced material: PBMCs or T cells enriched from blood (not recorded which).

CDR3 nucleotides: TGTGCCAGTAGAAACTCCGGACAGGGGGCTTTTCAGCCCCAGCATTTT. Amino acid sequence: CASRNSGQGAFQPQHF. The chain uses TRBV19 and TRBJ1-5; 11 positions match TRBD1. The junction had 10 bases not matched to a gene; V was cut back by 6 bases and J by 6 bases. The CDR3 is 16 amino acids. The germline CDR1 and CDR2 sequences are LNHDA and SQIVND (reference sequence).